The 12 T cell receptor beta chains listed next were all sequenced from one sample in a study of long-term antiretroviral therapy in people with HIV. immunoSEQ v3.0 was run at survey level. TCRdb's table, derived via immunoSEQ multiplex PCR, lists solely in-frame clones and lacks some. This table holds more than 15,000 clones, approximately 78% found once. The material sequenced was unsorted PBMCs, taken 0.3 years after starting antiretroviral therapy. These TCRs come from a man younger than 35 with HIV.

The chain is built from TRBV6-1 and TRBJ2-7; 9 positions agree with TRBD2. Germline assignment: CDR1 MNHNS and CDR2 SASEGT. Losses at the gene ends were 2 bases for V and 7 bases for J; bases not matched to a gene: 3. There are 13 residues in the CDR3. The CDR3 sequence: CASSEQRGEEQYF. CDR3 DNA: TGTGCCAGCAGTGAACAGCGGGGGGAAGAGCAGTACTTC.

The V call is TRBV7-8, the J call TRBJ1-4; D possibly corresponds to TRBD1 (6 bases). The length of the CDR3 is 18 residues. Trimming removed 7 bases at V and 8 bases at J, with 29 bases between. From germline, CDR1 is SGHVS and CDR2 FQNEAQ. Here the CDR3 DNA reads TGTGCCAGCACCCTAACGAGGGGGACCAGGGGAAGGTGGGAAAAACTGTTTTTT. Translating gives CASTLTRGTRGRWEKLFF.

The chain links TRBV19 to TRBJ1-6; 8 bases fit TRBD1. The germline CDR1 and CDR2 sequences are LNHDA and SQIVND (reference sequence). The CDR3 extends over 15 amino acids. V shed 4 bases, J shed 8 bases, and the junction held 7 bases outside the gene matches. The CDR3 loop reads CASSNNQGADSPLHF. CDR3 bases: TGTGCCAGTAGTAATAACCAGGGGGCGGATTCACCCCTCCACTTT.

CDR3 region: CASSQDPGQYNEQFF. DNA of the CDR3: TGCGCCAGCAGCCAAGACCCGGGACAGTACAATGAGCAGTTCTTC. The rearrangement links TRBV4-1 to TRBJ2-1; 7 nucleotides agree with TRBD1. V shed 0 bases, J shed 4 bases, and the junction held 3 bases outside the gene matches. Germline CDR1 reads MGHRA; CDR2 reads YSYEKL. This CDR3 contains 15 residues.

This clone was picked up one time. The rearrangement links TRBV6-4 to TRBJ2-2, with 7 positions matching TRBD1. CDR1 is MRHNA, CDR2 SNTAGT, per germline. After removal of 3 bases from V and 2 bases from J, the junction contained 12 bases not matched to a gene. There are 18 residues in the CDR3. CDR3 residues: CASSEFQTGMENTGELFF. In nucleotides, the CDR3 is TGTGCCAGCAGTGAGTTTCAGACAGGGATGGAAAACACCGGGGAGCTGTTTTTT.

V usage is TRBV4-1 and J usage is TRBJ1-1; D possibly corresponds to TRBD1 (6 bases). CDR1 is MGHRA, CDR2 YSYEKL, per germline. The CDR3 is made up of 14 amino acids. Trimming stripped 4 bases from V and 4 bases from J, with 13 bases between. In DNA, the CDR3 is TGCGCCAGCAGCCTACGGACAGCCTCCACTGAAGCTTTCTTT. Encoded protein: CASSLRTASTEAFF.

The chain joins TRBV18 to TRBJ1-6; D not certain. The CDR3 runs 16 residues. V lost 2 bases, J lost 4 bases, and 12 bases lay in between. Germline V gene lookup returns CDR1 KGHSH and CDR2 LQKENI. The CDR3 loop is CASSPEGPLYNSPLHF. Here the CDR3 DNA reads TGTGCCAGCTCACCAGAAGGACCTTTATATAATTCACCCCTCCACTTT.

The count of this clone is one. The rearrangement links TRBV5-6 to TRBJ2-5; the D is unclear. Trimming cost V 1 base and J 3 bases, with 4 bases left between them. The CDR3 is 12 amino acids. CDR1 is SGHDT, CDR2 YYEEEE, per germline. As DNA, the CDR3 is TGTGCCAGCAGCTTGAACGAAGAGACCCAGTACTTC. Amino acids: CASSLNEETQYF.

As concerns this clone: The sample has other DNA sequences that encode this CDR3 too. The V gene is TRBV5-1, the J gene TRBJ1-1, with D hard to call. V dropped 0 bases and J dropped 0 bases, with 3 bases sitting between them. CDR3 size: 13 residues. Germline V gene sequence: CDR1 SGHRS, CDR2 YFSETQ. CDR3 loop: CASSLEVNTEAFF. In DNA form, the CDR3 reads TGCGCCAGCAGCTTGGAGGTGAACACTGAAGCTTTCTTT.

The V and J genes are TRBV6-5 and TRBJ2-1; TRBD2 matches 7 bases. Germline CDR1 MNHEY, CDR2 SVGAGI. The trim removed 6 bases at V and 9 bases at J, leaving 14 bases unmatched. The CDR3 runs to 15 residues. The DNA of the CDR3 is TGTGCCAGCAGCCCTCCCCGCGGGGGTGAAGGTGAGCAGTTCTTC. Translation: CASSPPRGGEGEQFF.

The chain carries TRBV9 and TRBJ2-2; no clear D. The CDR3 spans 15 residues. V shed 4 bases and J shed 6 bases, with 16 bases lying between them. Germline V gene data show CDR1 as SGDLS and CDR2 as YYNGEE. The CDR3 region is CASSPRSSGAGELFF. In DNA, the CDR3 is TGTGCCAGCAGCCCCCGGTCCTCAGGTGCCGGGGAGCTGTTTTTT.

This chain uses TRBV5-5 with TRBJ2-2, with D possibly matching TRBD2 (6 bases). Germline V gene data show CDR1 as SGHKS and CDR2 as YYEKEE (reference sequence). The V end was cut by 2 bases, the J end by 3 bases, with 11 bases between. CDR3 size: 15 residues. CDR3 region: CASSLEGTYTGELFF. CDR3 bases: TGTGCCAGCAGCTTAGAGGGGACTTACACCGGGGAGCTGTTTTTT.